These 21 T cell receptor beta chains share one sample of origin, sequenced in a study of OX40 agonist ivuxolimab in advanced cancers. TCRdb's copy holds only in-frame clones and misses some; the assay was immunoSEQ multiplex PCR. The repertoire includes over 50,000 clones, about 90% of them detected once, and approximately 23% sits in the top ten. Sequences were derived from CD4+ or CD8+ T cells sorted from blood, sampled in a trial of the OX40 agonist ivuxolimab. The source is an adult with an advanced solid tumor such as melanoma, head and neck, liver or kidney cancer.

V is TRBV11-2 and J is TRBJ2-7; 7 bases are a match to TRBD1. Unmatched junction bases numbered 3, after V lost 2 bases and J lost 2 bases. Germline CDR1 SGHAT, CDR2 FQNNGV. This CDR3 is built from 14 residues. As DNA, the CDR3 is TGTGCCAGCAGCTTAAGGGACAGTACCTACGAGCAGTACTTC. Translating gives CASSLRDSTYEQYF.

The chain is built from TRBV30 and TRBJ2-3; 8 nucleotides align to TRBD1. Germline V CDR1 and CDR2: GTSNPN, SVGIG (reference sequence). This CDR3 contains 14 residues. The V segment lost 3 bases and the J segment 1 base; nucleotides outside the gene matches: 3. In DNA form, the CDR3 reads TGTGCCTGGAGCCCGGGACAGGGCACAGATACGCAGTATTTT. This sequence encodes CAWSPGQGTDTQYF.

This clone was picked up one time. The genes are TRBV29-1 and TRBJ1-2; D may be TRBD1 (6 bases). The germline V gene has CDR1 SQVTM and CDR2 ANQGSEA. This CDR3 spans 11 amino acids. The germline V and J ends were trimmed by 7 bases and 4 bases, with 10 bases remaining between them. CDR3 bases: TGCAGCGCACAGGGACTCTATGGCTACACCTTC. It translates to CSAQGLYGYTF.

This rearrangement joins TRBV7-9 to TRBJ1-2, with D tentatively TRBD1 (5 bases). The CDR3 has 13 amino acids. CDR1 is SEHNR and CDR2 is FQNEAQ in the germline V gene (reference sequence). The ends were cut back, 7 bases at V and 5 bases at J, with 14 bases in the middle. CDR3 nucleotides: TGTGCCAGCACCCTAGGGGAGGGATATGGCTACACCTTC. Its translation is CASTLGEGYGYTF. Variable domain in full (rest from reference TRBV7-9 and TRBJ1-2): DTGVSQNPRHKITKRGQNVTFRCDPISEHNRLYWYRQTLGQGPEFLTYFQNEAQLEKSRLLSDRFSAERPKGSFSTLEIQRTEQGDSAMYLCASTLGEGYGYTFGSGTRLTVV.

This clone appeared once. The V and J genes are TRBV12-5 and TRBJ2-1; no firm D call. CDR1 and CDR2 from the germline V gene are LGHNT and FRNRAP. V lost 7 bases and J lost 7, with 14 bases in between. The CDR3 is 13 residues long. Written as DNA, the CDR3 is TGTGCTAGTGCCTTCGACCTGGAGAATGAGCAGTTCTTC. Its translation is CASAFDLENEQFF.

J is TRBJ1-2 and V is TRBV9, with D uncertain. Trimming removed 4 bases at V and 8 bases at J, with 9 bases between. The CDR3 length is 11 residues. Germline CDR1 and CDR2: SGDLS and YYNGEE. The CDR3 region is CASSSERGYTF. CDR3 nucleotides: TGTGCCAGCAGCTCAGAACGGGGCTACACCTTC.

The chain carries TRBV10-3 and TRBJ2-1; 11 bases are a match to TRBD1. CDR3 size: 13 residues. J gave up 6 bases and V 10 bases, and 5 bases lay outside the gene matches. Germline CDR1 and CDR2: ENHRY and SYGVKD. The CDR3 reads CATWDRGVNEQFF. In DNA, the CDR3 is TGTGCCACATGGGACAGGGGGGTCAATGAGCAGTTCTTC.

Only one count was recorded for this clone. The chain recombines TRBV30 with TRBJ1-6; D is unclear. The V end lost 4 bases, the J end lost 9 bases, and 16 bases lay between the germline ends. From germline, CDR1 is GTSNPN and CDR2 SVGIG (reference sequence). CDR3 length equals 14 residues. CDR3 nucleotide sequence: TGTGCCTGGACCCCTATCCTACCACTTTCACCCCTCCACTTT. It encodes CAWTPILPLSPLHF. The variable domain in full, completed from reference TRBV30 and TRBJ1-6, reads SQTIHQWPATLVQPVGSPLSLECTVEGTSNPNLYWYRQAAGRGLQLLFYSVGIGQISSEVPQNLSASRPQDRQFILSSKKLLLSDSGFYLCAWTPILPLSPLHFGNGTRLTVT.

This clone has more than one count but fewer than ten. V gene TRBV6-5 combines with J gene TRBJ2-1; 8 bases are a match to TRBD1. V lost 0 bases and J lost 8; bases outside the gene matches: 9. The V gene's germline CDR1 is MNHEY and CDR2 SVGAGI. This CDR3 comprises 16 residues. CDR3 DNA: TGTGCCAGCAGTTACTCTCAGGGGGCGCTTGCCTATGAGCAGTTCTTC. Amino acid sequence: CASSYSQGALAYEQFF.

On this clone: The junction departs from germline at one end; a sequencing error may be responsible. The genes are TRBV6-6 and TRBJ2-1, with D perhaps matching TRBD1 (5 bases). Germline V CDR1 and CDR2: MNHNY, SVGAGI (reference sequence). The CDR3 totals 13 residues. For the CDR3, the DNA is TGTGTCAGCATGTGGACACCTTACAATGAGCAGTTCTTC. Protein: CVSMWTPYNEQFF.

V and J are TRBV6-5 and TRBJ2-1; no firm D call. Between the trimmed V and J ends, which lost 6 bases and 8 bases, there was a span of 11 bases. This CDR3 spans 12 amino acids. CDR1 and CDR2 (germline): MNHEY, SVGAGI. The CDR3 is CASSTDWHEQFF. The CDR3 DNA reads TGTGCCAGCAGCACCGACTGGCATGAGCAGTTCTTC.

The gene calls are TRBV4-1 and TRBJ2-3; D is uncertain. Per germline, CDR1 MGHRA and CDR2 YSYEKL. The CDR3 consists of 14 residues. Trimming left V 2 bases short and J 0 bases short, with 6 bases between. CDR3 nucleotide sequence: TGCGCCAGCAGCCAATACGCGAGCACAGATACGCAGTATTTT. Protein sequence: CASSQYASTDTQYF.

V is TRBV6-5 and J is TRBJ2-7; D is perhaps TRBD1 (5 bases). V dropped 2 bases and J dropped 4 bases, with 9 bases sitting between them. This CDR3 is 13 amino acids long. Germline assignment: CDR1 MNHEY and CDR2 SVGAGI. The CDR3 DNA reads as TGTGCCAGCAGTTACGTCCAGGGTTACGAGCAGTACTTC. It yields the protein CASSYVQGYEQYF.

The V gene is TRBV28, the J gene TRBJ2-1, with 11 nucleotides matching TRBD2. Germline-derived CDR1 and CDR2 are MDHEN and SYDVKM. This CDR3 is built from 15 residues. Trimming at V came to 7 bases and at J to 6 bases, leaving 8 bases not matched to a gene. CDR3 residues: CASNPLAGASNEQFF. The CDR3 DNA follows: TGTGCCAGCAACCCACTAGCGGGGGCGTCCAATGAGCAGTTCTTC.

This clone was counted a single time. The chain joins TRBV4-1 to TRBJ1-2; TRBD1 matches 7 bases. The trim removed 1 base at V and 7 bases at J, leaving 9 bases unmatched. CDR1 and CDR2 (germline): MGHRA, YSYEKL. The CDR3 is 15 residues long. CDR3 sequence: CASSQGQGGSIGYTF. The CDR3 DNA reads TGCGCCAGCAGCCAAGGCCAGGGGGGCAGTATTGGCTACACCTTC.

The chain uses TRBV6-1 and TRBJ2-7; 9 bases line up with TRBD1. With V trimmed by 5 bases and J by 3 bases, 5 bases remained unmatched. Germline V gene sequence: CDR1 MNHNS, CDR2 SASEGT. CDR3 length: 14 amino acids. This CDR3 reads CASSLTGGGYEQYF. The CDR3 DNA follows: TGTGCCAGCAGTCTGACAGGGGGAGGCTACGAGCAGTACTTC.

V and J are TRBV10-3 and TRBJ2-4; 7 bases are shared with TRBD1. This CDR3 has 17 amino acids. The germline gives CDR1 ENHRY, CDR2 SYGVKD. V lost 3 bases and J lost 0; bases outside the gene matches: 8. Here the CDR3 reads CAISDTGVKGAKNIQYF. The CDR3 bases are TGTGCCATCAGTGATACAGGGGTTAAAGGAGCCAAAAACATTCAGTACTTC.

V gene TRBV19 combines with J gene TRBJ1-5; TRBD1 matches at 7 bases. J was trimmed by 0 bases and V by 6 bases; bases with no gene match: 5. The CDR3 runs to 15 residues. Germline V gene data show CDR1 as LNHDA and CDR2 as SQIVND (reference sequence). The CDR3 loop reads CASRYRDSSNQPQHF. As DNA, the CDR3 is TGTGCCAGTAGATACCGGGACAGTAGCAATCAGCCCCAGCATTTT.

This rearrangement joins TRBV28 to TRBJ2-5; tentatively, D is TRBD1 (6 bases). The better agreement between TRBJ2-7 and the DNA end casts doubt on the J call. Germline lookup yields CDR1 MDHEN and CDR2 SYDVKM. The CDR3 totals 15 residues. CDR3 sequence: CASENRESRYYEQYF. CDR3 sequence (DNA): TGTGCCAGTGAAAACAGGGAGAGCCGTTACTACGAGCAGTACTTC.

The chain uses TRBV16 and TRBJ2-4; D remains unclear. V lost 4 bases and J 9 bases, leaving 7 bases between the germline ends. CDR1 and CDR2 (germline): KGHSY, FQNENV. This CDR3 has 11 amino acids. CDR3: CASSPSVIQYF. As DNA, the CDR3 is TGTGCCAGCAGCCCCTCGGTCATTCAGTACTTC. Together with reference TRBV16 and TRBJ2-4, the CDR3 gives the full variable domain: GEEVAQTPKHLVRGEGQKAKLYCAPIKGHSYVFWYQQVLKNEFKFLISFQNENVFDETGMPKERFSAKCLPNSPCSLEIQATKLEDSAVYFCASSPSVIQYFGAGTRLSVL.

This clone was detected a few times. V and J are TRBV28 and TRBJ1-5; 7 bases fit TRBD1. The V segment lost 5 bases and the J segment 5 bases; nucleotides outside the gene matches: 12. Germline V gene lookup returns CDR1 MDHEN and CDR2 SYDVKM. This CDR3 spans 16 amino acids. DNA for the CDR3: TGTGCCAGCAGTGCCTTTGAGGGGGCTTTAGATCAGCCCCAGCATTTT. This gives the protein CASSAFEGALDQPQHF.